Listed below are T cell receptor beta chains from one sample, sequenced in a study of neurological immune-mediated disorders. Each CDR3 protein is one row after TCRdb ran MiXCR on the 5' RACE reads. The table has under 85,000 distinct CDR3 sequences, 10% seen once. The specimen sequenced was PBMCs. The receptors shown here come from a man between 35 and 55 years old in good health. Each CDR3 is given with its conserved first and last residue. D genes are given only for firm matches. The size entry is marked missing in some rows and otherwise reads once, few, many or a size class.

.	17	TRBV5-1	TRBJ2-2	TRBD2	CASSFLAGGPSTGELFF	TGCGCCAGCAGCTTTTTAGCGGGAGGGCCAAGCACCGGGGAGCTGTTTTTT
many	14	TRBV27	TRBJ2-1	TRBD2	CASSFGAGDDEQFF	TGTGCCAGCAGTTTCGGAGCGGGAGATGATGAGCAGTTCTTC
many	15	TRBV14	TRBJ2-5	.	CASSQEIPGIKTQYF	TGTGCCAGCAGCCAAGAAATCCCAGGAATAAAGACCCAGTACTTC
many	16	TRBV5-1	TRBJ2-2	.	CASSSTGQENTGELFF	TGCGCCAGCAGCTCTACGGGCCAGGAAAACACCGGGGAGCTGTTTTTT
many	14	TRBV20-1	TRBJ2-1	.	CSAQEGALNNEQFF	TGCAGTGCCCAGGAAGGGGCGCTGAACAATGAGCAGTTCTTC
many	13	TRBV12-3/TRBV12-4	TRBJ1-1	.	CASSLGGDTEAFF	TGTGCCAGCAGTTTAGGTGGAGACACTGAAGCTTTCTTT
many	14	TRBV28	TRBJ2-7	.	CASTVRDLKDEQYF	TGTGCCAGCACAGTCCGGGATCTTAAGGACGAGCAGTACTTC
few	12	TRBV5-1	TRBJ1-1	.	CASSLEYTEAFF	TGCGCCAGCAGCTTGGAATACACTGAAGCTTTCTTT
many	13	TRBV27	TRBJ1-1	.	CASSQNKNTEAFF	TGTGCCAGCAGTCAAAACAAGAACACTGAAGCTTTCTTT
few	15	TRBV27	TRBJ2-1	.	CASSLDRDTLNEQFF	TGTGCCAGCAGTTTGGACCGGGACACCCTAAATGAGCAGTTCTTC
many	13	TRBV25-1	TRBJ1-1	.	CASSDAGGARAFF	TGTGCCAGCAGTGATGCGGGGGGCGCAAGGGCTTTCTTT
few	16	TRBV18	TRBJ2-3	TRBD2	CASSPPNEQLAGTQYF	TGTGCCAGCTCACCACCAAACGAACAGCTAGCGGGGACGCAGTATTTT
many	17	TRBV6-5	TRBJ1-1	TRBD1	CASTSGQGLGLNTEAFF	TGTGCCAGCACTTCGGGACAGGGTTTGGGACTGAACACTGAAGCTTTCTTT
many	18	TRBV12-3/TRBV12-4	TRBJ2-5	TRBD2	CASSSPLLAGGPQETQYF	TGTGCCAGCAGTTCCCCCCTTTTAGCGGGAGGACCTCAAGAGACCCAGTACTTC
many	14	TRBV20-1	TRBJ2-7	.	CSARDIQSSYEQYF	TGCAGTGCTAGAGATATACAAAGCTCCTACGAGCAGTACTTC
many	17	TRBV7-8	TRBJ1-5	TRBD1	CASSPFGTGFSNQPQHF	TGTGCCAGCAGCCCATTCGGGACAGGTTTTAGCAATCAGCCCCAGCATTTT
many	12	TRBV29-1	TRBJ1-2	.	CSVGTTNYGYTF	TGCAGCGTTGGGACAACTAACTATGGCTACACCTTC
many	14	TRBV12-3/TRBV12-4	TRBJ1-6	.	CASKDGAQMGPLHF	TGTGCCAGCAAAGACGGAGCCCAGATGGGACCCCTCCACTTT
many	15	TRBV5-5	TRBJ2-1	TRBD1	CASSRGQGGYNEQFF	TGTGCCAGCAGCCGGGGACAGGGAGGCTACAATGAGCAGTTCTTC
many	13	TRBV5-1	TRBJ1-1	.	CASGRGMNTEAFF	TGCGCCAGCGGGCGGGGGATGAACACTGAAGCTTTCTTT
many	15	TRBV11-2	TRBJ2-5	TRBD1	CASSFTGGEGETQYF	TGTGCCAGCAGCTTTACAGGGGGCGAGGGAGAGACCCAGTACTTC
many	14	TRBV2	TRBJ1-2	.	CASRAPSFGPGYTF	TGTGCCAGCAGGGCACCATCCTTTGGCCCCGGCTACACCTTC
.	13	TRBV6-2/TRBV6-3	TRBJ2-7	.	CASSYSRQGEQYF	TGTGCCAGCAGTTACTCGCGGCAGGGCGAGCAGTACTTC
.	14	TRBV5-1	TRBJ2-7	TRBD2	CATGGLGPGDEQYF	TGCGCCACGGGGGGGCTAGGACCCGGCGATGAGCAGTACTTC
few	16	TRBV27	TRBJ2-3	.	CASSSAPRTVTDTQYF	TGTGCCAGCAGTTCCGCACCCCGGACTGTCACAGATACGCAGTATTTT
many	18	TRBV2	TRBJ2-1	TRBD2	CASRWGTSGRGTYNEQFF	TGTGCCAGCAGATGGGGGACTAGCGGGAGGGGAACCTACAATGAGCAGTTCTTC
many	17	TRBV6-5	TRBJ2-3	.	CASSYRALIKGTDTQYF	TGTGCCAGCAGTTACCGGGCCCTAATAAAAGGGACAGATACGCAGTATTTT
many	12	TRBV29-1	TRBJ2-5	TRBD2	CSVSGGEETQYF	TGCAGCGTTTCTGGGGGGGAAGAGACCCAGTACTTC
many	14	TRBV11-2	TRBJ2-5	TRBD1	CASSTSGGQETQYF	TGTGCCAGCAGCACCTCAGGGGGCCAAGAGACCCAGTACTTC
many	14	TRBV12-3/TRBV12-4	TRBJ1-4	.	CASRNFTGNEKLFF	TGTGCCAGCAGGAACTTCACTGGGAATGAAAAACTGTTTTTT
many	15	TRBV20-1	TRBJ2-5	.	CSARVPEDAGETQYF	TGCAGTGCTAGAGTTCCGGAGGACGCCGGGGAGACCCAGTACTTC
.	16	TRBV28	TRBJ1-1	.	CASSQATGTMNTEAFF	TGTGCCAGCAGTCAAGCTACCGGGACAATGAACACTGAAGCTTTCTTT
many	13	TRBV21-1	TRBJ2-4	.	CASSKQRGNIQYF	TGTGCCAGCAGCAAACAGAGGGGAAACATTCAGTACTTC
many	15	TRBV10-3	TRBJ1-5	.	CAISESGGVGQPQHF	TGTGCCATCAGTGAGTCAGGAGGGGTTGGTCAGCCCCAGCATTTT
many	14	TRBV5-1	TRBJ1-1	.	CASSLERRNTEAFF	TGCGCCAGCAGCTTGGAACGGAGGAACACTGAAGCTTTCTTT